Shown below are 28 T cell receptor beta chains from a single sample sequenced in a study of T-cell reconstitution after alpha-beta-depleted transplantation in children. Unique molecular identifiers were incorporated when the TCRbeta library was constructed. TCRdb re-called the PCR reads through MiXCR, storing one row per CDR3 protein. Of more than 150,000 distinct CDR3 sequences in the sample, roughly 7.5% were seen once. Material: PBMCs from the stem cell graft donor, obtained from the stem cell graft. The receptors stem from a human donor who donated a stem cell graft to a child with Wiskott-Aldrich syndrome.

The chain couples TRBV30 to TRBJ2-3; 9 nucleotides match TRBD2. The trim removed 2 bases at V and 6 bases at J, leaving 21 bases unmatched. In germline, CDR1 is GTSNPN, CDR2 SVGIG (reference sequence). The CDR3 sequence is 19 residues long. The CDR3 loop is CAWSYWRSGTSSRGDTQYF. The DNA of the CDR3 is TGTGCCTGGAGTTACTGGCGATCCGGGACTAGCTCCCGAGGGGATACGCAGTATTTT.

This clonotype was detected ten times or more. The chain joins TRBV12-3 or TRBV12-4 to TRBJ2-2, with 8 bases identical to TRBD2. The CDR3 contains 15 residues. V was pared by 5 bases and J by 1 base, with 3 bases of the junction left unmatched. CDR3 in amino acids: CASSQLAVNTGELFF. The CDR3 DNA reads as TGTGCCAGCAGTCAACTAGCGGTGAACACCGGGGAGCTGTTTTTT.

The chain combines TRBV7-2 with TRBJ2-2; a weak D match, TRBD2 (5 bases). Trimming stripped 3 bases from V and 4 bases from J, with 9 bases between. The CDR3 consists of 14 residues. Germline V gene lookup returns CDR1 SGHTA and CDR2 FQGNSA. The CDR3 DNA follows: TGTGCCAGCAGCTTCGGGGTTCGCACCGGGGAGCTGTTTTTT. Translating it yields CASSFGVRTGELFF.

This clonotype has at least ten counts. The V and J genes are TRBV6-5 and TRBJ2-1; 10 positions match TRBD2. The CDR3 consists of 17 residues. V lost 8 bases, J lost 6 bases, and 16 bases stayed unmatched. Germline V gene lookup returns CDR1 MNHEY and CDR2 SVGAGI. In nucleotides, the CDR3 is TGTGCCAGCCGAACGAAGTCTTCTAGCGGGGGACGCAATGAGCAGTTCTTC. As protein: CASRTKSSSGGRNEQFF.

A few counts support this clonotype. CDR3 in DNA: TGTGCCAGCAGCCGACAGGGGGCGGGTTCTAACTATGGCTACACCTTC. It specifies CASSRQGAGSNYGYTF. The chain uses TRBV7-2 and TRBJ1-2, with 10 bases that match TRBD1. The CDR3 runs to 16 residues. CDR1 is SGHTA, CDR2 FQGNSA, per germline. After removal of 5 bases from V and 0 bases from J, the junction contained 6 bases not matched to a gene.

This clonotype occurred many times. The chain is built from TRBV20-1 and TRBJ2-7, with D perhaps matching TRBD1 (6 bases). Germline-derived CDR1 and CDR2 are DFQATT and SNEGSKA (reference sequence). The CDR3 is 14 amino acids. Trimming took 4 bases from V and 5 from J, leaving 18 bases between them. CDR3 nucleotides: TGCAGTGCTATTATGGTAGGCAGGGGTAACGAGCAGTACTTC. Its translation is CSAIMVGRGNEQYF.

This clonotype came up many times. The chain employs TRBV29-1 and TRBJ2-7; no reliable D call. Deletions cut 4 bases from V and 2 bases from J, with 12 bases between. The germline V gene has CDR1 SQVTM and CDR2 ANQGSEA. This CDR3 spans 13 amino acids. CDR3 protein: CSVGPEHPYEQYF. CDR3 coding DNA: TGCAGCGTTGGTCCCGAACACCCCTACGAGCAGTACTTC.

The sample holds many counts of this clonotype. An end of the junction differs from the germline gene, which may be a read error. This sequence joins TRBV5-1 and TRBJ2-5, with 9 bases lining up with TRBD2. This CDR3 region has 14 residues. From germline, CDR1 is SGHRS and CDR2 YFSETQ. The CDR3 DNA is TGCGCCAGCAGCTTGGGCACAGCGGGAGGCCTTTTGGACTTC. This codes for CASSLGTAGGLLDF.

At least ten counts were recorded for this clonotype. The J gene is TRBJ1-3, the V gene TRBV3-1; 8 positions agree with TRBD1. Germline V gives CDR1 LGHDT, CDR2 YNNKEL (reference sequence). This CDR3 comprises 14 residues. Losses at the gene ends were 4 bases for V and 1 base for J; bases not matched to a gene: 0. As DNA, the CDR3 is TGTGCCAGCAGCCGGACAGGGTCTGGAAACACCATATATTTT. Protein product: CASSRTGSGNTIYF. Based on the CDR3 plus reference TRBV3-1 and TRBJ1-3, the full variable domain is DTAVSQTPKYLVTQMGNDKSIKCEQNLGHDTMYWYKQDSKKFLKIMFSYNNKELIINETVPNRFSPKSPDKAHLNLHINSLELGDSAVYFCASSRTGSGNTIYFGEGSWLTVV.

This clonotype occurred many times. This chain links TRBV20-1 with TRBJ2-7; D unclear. CDR3 length equals 14 residues. Germline V CDR1 and CDR2: DFQATT, SNEGSKA (reference sequence). Deletions cut 6 bases from V and 5 bases from J, with 20 bases between. The CDR3 region is CSAQTGPRSHEQYF. CDR3 in DNA: TGCAGTGCCCAGACCGGGCCCCGGTCCCACGAGCAGTACTTC.

In this sample, this clonotype turned up many times. V is TRBV5-1 and J is TRBJ2-1; D possibly corresponds to TRBD1 (5 bases). The CDR3 totals 17 residues. In germline, CDR1 is SGHRS, CDR2 YFSETQ. Trimming removed 5 bases from V and 1 base from J, with 19 bases in between. DNA for the CDR3: TGCGCCAGCAGTCATCGGACAAAAGGTAGTTCCTACAATGAGCAGTTCTTC. It translates to CASSHRTKGSSYNEQFF.

This clonotype was counted many times. V gene TRBV5-1 combines with J gene TRBJ2-7, with D tentatively TRBD2 (6 bases). CDR3 length equals 13 residues. The germline CDR1 and CDR2 sequences are SGHRS and YFSETQ. V dropped 4 bases and J dropped 4 bases, with 12 bases sitting between them. The CDR3 loop is CASSPRRDYEQYF. The DNA for the CDR3 is TGCGCCAGCAGCCCAAGGAGGGATTACGAGCAGTACTTC.

This clonotype has at least ten counts. The chain carries TRBV10-3 and TRBJ1-6, with unresolved D. CDR3 length equals 14 residues. Trimming stripped 5 bases from V and 5 bases from J, with 10 bases between. CDR1 and CDR2 (germline): ENHRY, SYGVKD. Here the CDR3 reads CAISKDLDNSPLHF. The CDR3 nucleotides are TGTGCCATCAGTAAGGACCTCGATAATTCACCCCTCCACTTT.

The rearrangement uses TRBV30 and TRBJ2-4; either TRBD1 or TRBD2 may supply D (5 bases each). The germline V and J ends were trimmed by 5 bases and 0 bases, with 14 bases remaining between them. Germline CDR1 and CDR2: GTSNPN and SVGIG (reference sequence). This CDR3 has 15 amino acids. CDR3 coding DNA: TGTGCCTGGGGGGACCGACGGGGAGCCAAAAACATTCAGTACTTC. Protein: CAWGDRRGAKNIQYF.

This clonotype was counted at least ten times. The V and J genes are TRBV3-1 and TRBJ1-1; D remains ambiguous. The CDR3 has 20 amino acids. Trimming cost V 5 bases and J 0 bases, with 28 bases left between them. Germline V gives CDR1 LGHDT, CDR2 YNNKEL (reference sequence). CDR3 nucleotide sequence: TGTGCCAGCAGCGACATCCAAATAGGCGGAATGGGGTCTTTGAACACTGAAGCTTTCTTT. Protein: CASSDIQIGGMGSLNTEAFF.

This clonotype was picked up many times. The chain joins TRBV24-1 to TRBJ2-5; 7 nucleotides match TRBD2. After removal of 4 bases from V and 3 bases from J, the junction contained 13 bases not matched to a gene. This CDR3 region has 17 residues. CDR1 is KGHDR, CDR2 SFDVKD, per germline. This CDR3 is CATSEGNTGTIKETQYF. In nucleotides, the CDR3 is TGTGCCACCAGTGAGGGAAACACCGGGACTATAAAAGAGACCCAGTACTTC.

This clonotype was seen ten or more times. The rearrangement uses TRBV18 and TRBJ1-1, with TRBD1 identical over 9 bases. The CDR3 extends over 16 amino acids. Per the germline V gene, CDR1 is KGHSH and CDR2 is LQKENI. The V gene end was trimmed by 4 bases and the J gene end by 1 base; junction bases not matched to a gene: 7. CDR3 amino acids: CASSLLPTGGNTEAFF. The CDR3, as DNA: TGTGCCAGCTCACTACTTCCGACAGGGGGGAACACTGAAGCTTTCTTT.

This clonotype came up many times. The V call is TRBV7-2, the J call TRBJ1-1; possible D gene TRBD1, 5 bases. Germline assignment: CDR1 SGHTA and CDR2 FQGNSA. V was clipped by 8 bases and J by 1 base, with 17 bases between them. The CDR3 runs to 15 residues. DNA of the CDR3: TGTGCCAGCGAGACTTTTAGGGGTTCGAACACTGAAGCTTTCTTT. Its protein is CASETFRGSNTEAFF.

Here the CDR3 reads CAWSYGGTANEKLFF. DNA for the CDR3: TGTGCCTGGAGTTATGGCGGGACAGCTAATGAAAAACTGTTTTTT. The chain couples TRBV30 to TRBJ1-4, with TRBD1 matching over 7 bases. The CDR3 covers 15 residues. CDR1 is GTSNPN and CDR2 is SVGIG in the germline V gene (reference sequence). V shed 2 bases and J 3 bases; nucleotides not matched to a gene: 6.

This clonotype was recorded a few times. The chain employs TRBV7-6 and TRBJ2-7; 8 bases match TRBD2. This CDR3 has 15 residues. CDR1 and CDR2 (germline): SGHVS, FNYEAQ. Losses at the gene ends were 1 base for V and 4 bases for J; bases not matched to a gene: 6. CDR3 in DNA: TGTGCCAGCAGCTTAGGGGTAGCGGGAATTTACGAGCAGTACTTC. It specifies CASSLGVAGIYEQYF.

This clonotype was counted many times. This chain connects TRBV29-1 to TRBJ2-1; D might be TRBD1 (6 bases). The CDR3 runs to 13 residues. The ends were cut back, 3 bases at V and 0 bases at J, with 6 bases in the middle. The germline V gene encodes CDR1 SQVTM and CDR2 ANQGSEA. CDR3 loop: CSVEDSSYNEQFF. The CDR3 DNA is TGCAGCGTTGAGGACAGCTCCTACAATGAGCAGTTCTTC.

This clonotype has a count of ten or more. CDR3 sequence reads: CAISELAAGYQPQHF. CDR3 DNA sequence: TGTGCCATCAGTGAGCTGGCTGCGGGCTATCAGCCCCAGCATTTT. This sequence joins TRBV10-3 and TRBJ1-5; D gene uncertain. Trimming removed 2 bases at V and 5 bases at J, with 13 bases between. Germline V gives CDR1 ENHRY, CDR2 SYGVKD. The CDR3 consists of 15 residues.

This clonotype was observed many times. V usage is TRBV6-1 and J usage is TRBJ2-3, with 13 bases that match TRBD2. Germline-derived CDR1 and CDR2 are MNHNS and SASEGT. This CDR3 has 17 amino acids. The trim removed 7 bases at V and 0 bases at J, leaving 7 bases unmatched. The chain's CDR3 is CASTPRLAGGSTDTQYF. The DNA for the CDR3 is TGTGCCAGCACCCCAAGACTAGCGGGAGGTAGCACAGATACGCAGTATTTT.

This clonotype was observed a handful of times. The rearrangement links TRBV5-1 to TRBJ2-2; unclear D gene. This CDR3 contains 14 residues. V lost 7 bases and J lost 0, with 10 bases in between. The germline V gene encodes CDR1 SGHRS and CDR2 YFSETQ. Here the CDR3 DNA reads TGCGCCAGCGCCGGGCTGTCGAACACCGGGGAGCTGTTTTTT. Translating gives CASAGLSNTGELFF.

The chain is built from TRBV12-3 or TRBV12-4 and TRBJ2-6; 7 nucleotides align to TRBD2. This CDR3 region has 19 residues. V shed 11 bases, J shed 1 base, and the junction held 20 bases outside the gene matches. The CDR3 protein is CAFSLNGEGLSSGANVLTF. The CDR3 DNA is TGTGCCTTCAGTCTTAACGGGGAGGGTTTATCGTCTGGGGCCAACGTCCTGACTTTC.

This clonotype was counted ten times or more. This sequence joins TRBV20-1 and TRBJ2-3; TRBD2 might be the D (6 bases). CDR3 length equals 13 residues. Trimming cost V 8 bases and J 1 base, with 13 bases left between them. Germline CDR1 reads DFQATT; CDR2 reads SNEGSKA (reference sequence). The CDR3, as DNA: TGCAGTTTTCTGGGACTCGGCACAGATACGCAGTATTTT. Encoded protein: CSFLGLGTDTQYF.

The sample holds a few counts of this clonotype. This chain links TRBV5-1 with TRBJ2-7; maybe TRBD2 (5 bases). This CDR3 comprises 12 residues. Between the trimmed V and J ends, which lost 6 bases and 5 bases, there was a span of 12 bases. The germline CDR1 and CDR2 sequences are SGHRS and YFSETQ. The CDR3: CASKTQEDEQYF. CDR3 nucleotide sequence: TGCGCCAGCAAGACCCAGGAGGACGAGCAGTACTTC.

This clonotype was picked up many times. The rearrangement uses TRBV20-1 and TRBJ2-3; 7 nucleotides agree with TRBD1. Germline V gene lookup returns CDR1 DFQATT and CDR2 SNEGSKA (reference sequence). V lost 6 bases and J lost 0; bases outside the gene matches: 6. The CDR3 runs 14 residues. The CDR3 bases are TGCAGTGCCCATAGGGGGCCTAGCACAGATACGCAGTATTTT. Its protein is CSAHRGPSTDTQYF.